These T cell receptor beta chains were read from a single sample in a study of T cells after posttransplantation cyclophosphamide. Method: immunoSEQ multiplex PCR; TCRdb's copy keeps in-frame clones and lacks some. The sample is made up of more than 7,500 clones, none counted only once. Sequenced material: PBMCs, taken around 370 days after allogeneic stem cell transplant with posttransplant cyclophosphamide. The receptors originated from a male patient aged 50 to 59 who received an allogeneic stem cell transplant from a related donor and was CMV-positive. Among the T cells, some may be from the graft donor. Each CDR3 is given with its conserved first and last residue. D genes are given only for firm matches. A clone size is listed for some rows: how often the clone was seen (once, few, many), or a class if it is expanded.

>many|TRBD1|15|TRBV18|TRBJ2-5
CASSTGTGGEETQYF
TGTGCCAGCTCAACTGGCACAGGGGGCGAGGAGACCCAGTACTTC
>many|NA|14|TRBV5-1|TRBJ1-1
CASSLSFMNTEAFF
TGCGCCAGCAGCTTGAGCTTCATGAACACTGAAGCTTTCTTT
>few|NA|20|TRBV27|TRBJ2-3
CASSLKTVPVGGLSTDTQYF
TGTGCCAGCAGTCTGAAGACCGTTCCCGTGGGGGGTCTGAGCACAGATACGCAGTATTTT
>NA|NA|13|TRBV19|TRBJ1-2
CASSIKGLYGYTF
TGTGCCAGTAGTATAAAAGGACTCTATGGCTACACCTTC
>many|NA|18|TRBV21-1|TRBJ1-4
CASSKRRRGRCVNEKLFF
TGTGCCAGCAGCAAACGGCGTAGGGGGCGGTGTGTAAATGAAAAACTGTTTTTT
>many|TRBD2|16|TRBV7-8|TRBJ2-7
CASSSSGSPRDYEQYF
TGTGCCAGCAGCTCCAGCGGGAGCCCCCGCGACTACGAGCAGTACTTC
>many|TRBD2|15|TRBV11-3|TRBJ2-1
CASSLGGEGFNEQFF
TGTGCCAGCAGCTTAGGGGGGGAGGGCTTTAATGAGCAGTTCTTC
>many|NA|11|TRBV6-5|TRBJ1-2
CASSQGGGYTF
TGTGCCAGCAGTCAGGGAGGCGGCTACACCTTC
>many|NA|14|TRBV13|TRBJ2-3
CASTRGRPTDTQYF
TGTGCCAGCACCAGGGGCCGCCCGACAGATACGCAGTATTTT
>many|TRBD1|15|TRBV27|TRBJ1-3
CASSPQGANGNTIYF
TGTGCCAGCAGTCCACAGGGGGCAAATGGAAACACCATATATTTT
>many|TRBD1|13|TRBV19|TRBJ2-7
CATRAGGAYEQYF
TGTGCCACTAGGGCAGGGGGCGCGTACGAGCAGTACTTC
>many|NA|12|TRBV2|TRBJ2-1
CASSEQTGLWFF
TGTGCCAGCAGTGAGCAGACAGGTCTCTGGTTCTTC
>many|TRBD2|15|TRBV5-1|TRBJ2-1
CASSPPGLAAGEVFF
TGCGCCAGCAGCCCACCGGGACTAGCGGCGGGGGAGGTGTTCTTC
>many|NA|16|TRBV19|TRBJ1-4
CASRDRGTPHDEKLFF
TGTGCCAGTAGGGACCGGGGGACGCCTCACGACGAAAAACTGTTTTTT
>many|NA|16|TRBV5-4|TRBJ1-1
CASSLGGRGENTEAFF
TGTGCCAGCAGCTTGGGGGGGAGGGGGGAGAACACTGAAGCTTTCTTT
>many|TRBD2|15|TRBV18|TRBJ2-1
CASSPGIAGDNEQFF
TGTGCCAGCTCACCCGGAATAGCGGGGGACAATGAGCAGTTCTTC
>many|TRBD2|14|TRBV5-1|TRBJ2-7
CASSTTSGRYEQYF
TGCGCCAGCAGCACGACTAGCGGGAGATACGAGCAGTACTTC
>many|TRBD1|15|TRBV6-5|TRBJ1-2
CASSYSGGVGYGYTF
TGTGCCAGCAGTTACTCAGGGGGCGTTGGATATGGCTACACCTTC
>many|TRBD2|18|TRBV4-3|TRBJ2-3
CASSQGLALAGPTDTQYF
TGCGCCAGCAGCCAAGGACTGGCCCTAGCGGGGCCCACAGATACGCAGTATTTT
>many|TRBD1|14|TRBV10-3|TRBJ2-1
CAISRTGIENEQFF
TGTGCCATCTCAAGGACAGGGATCGAAAATGAGCAGTTCTTC
>NA|NA|12|TRBV2|TRBJ2-5
CASYGSQETQYF
TGTGCCAGCTACGGGAGTCAAGAGACCCAGTACTTC
>many|NA|13|TRBV7-8|TRBJ2-5
CASSSGQQETQYF
TGTGCCAGCAGCTCCGGACAGCAAGAGACCCAGTACTTC
>many|TRBD2|16|TRBV18|TRBJ2-4
CASSPMIAGGENIQYF
TGTGCCAGCTCACCAATGATAGCGGGAGGGGAAAACATTCAGTACTTC
>many|NA|14|TRBV5-1|TRBJ1-3
CASSEGADGNTIYF
TGCGCCAGCAGCGAAGGGGCGGACGGAAACACCATATATTTT
>many|TRBD2|15|TRBV5-1|TRBJ2-1
CASSPGLAEYNEQFF
TGCGCCAGCAGCCCAGGACTAGCGGAATACAATGAGCAGTTCTTC
>many|TRBD1|15|TRBV25-1|TRBJ1-5
CASSGGQDFNQPQHF
TGTGCCAGCAGTGGTGGACAGGATTTCAATCAGCCCCAGCATTTT
>many|NA|14|TRBV5-3|TRBJ1-3
CAMGSKTSGNTIYF
TGTGCCATGGGCAGTAAAACCTCTGGAAACACCATATATTTT
>few|NA|13|TRBV19|TRBJ2-5
CASSIRQGETQYF
TGTGCCAGTAGTATTAGGCAGGGGGAGACCCAGTACTTC
>many|TRBD1|17|TRBV18|TRBJ1-5
CASSPDRVVASNQPQHF
TGTGCCAGCTCACCCGACAGGGTAGTAGCGAGCAATCAGCCCCAGCATTTT
>medium-sized|TRBD1|15|TRBV6-5|TRBJ1-4
CASKSGGQGYEKLFF
TGTGCCAGCAAATCGGGGGGACAGGGCTATGAAAAACTGTTTTTT
>many|NA|15|TRBV7-2|TRBJ2-5
CASSLGGLPGETQYF
TGTGCCAGCAGCTTAGGAGGGCTCCCGGGGGAGACCCAGTACTTC
>many|TRBD2|16|TRBV5-4|TRBJ2-1
CASSFFSGTAYNEQFF
TGTGCCAGCAGCTTCTTCAGCGGGACCGCCTACAATGAGCAGTTCTTC
>few|NA|16|TRBV7-2|TRBJ2-7
CASSPRSTPSSYEQYF
TGTGCCAGCAGCCCACGCTCTACCCCATCCTCCTACGAGCAGTACTTC
>few|NA|16|TRBV11-2|TRBJ1-6
CASSLESRGLGSPLHF
TGTGCCAGCAGCTTAGAATCACGAGGGCTCGGGTCACCCCTCCACTTT
>many|TRBD2|14|TRBV6-5|TRBJ2-3
CASSFGGATDTQYF
TGTGCCAGCAGTTTCGGGGGGGCCACAGATACGCAGTATTTT
>many|TRBD1|16|TRBV11-2|TRBJ1-2
CASSLKTPTGRYGYTF
TGTGCCAGCAGCTTAAAGACCCCGACAGGGCGGTATGGCTACACCTTC
>NA|NA|14|TRBV27|TRBJ2-5
CASSLIGGQETQYF
TGTGCCAGCAGTTTAATAGGGGGTCAAGAGACCCAGTACTTC
>many|TRBD1|15|TRBV9|TRBJ2-1
CASSASWTGNNEQFF
TGTGCCAGCAGCGCCTCATGGACAGGGAATAATGAGCAGTTCTTC
>many|NA|15|TRBV5-4|TRBJ2-3
CASSLVATGTDTQYF
TGTGCCAGCAGCTTGGTGGCCACCGGCACAGATACGCAGTATTTT
>many|NA|22|TRBV4-1|TRBJ1-1
CASSQVTVRGRNLAGEYTEAFF
TGCGCCAGCAGCCAAGTTACTGTCCGGGGAAGGAATCTAGCTGGGGAGTACACTGAAGCTTTCTTT